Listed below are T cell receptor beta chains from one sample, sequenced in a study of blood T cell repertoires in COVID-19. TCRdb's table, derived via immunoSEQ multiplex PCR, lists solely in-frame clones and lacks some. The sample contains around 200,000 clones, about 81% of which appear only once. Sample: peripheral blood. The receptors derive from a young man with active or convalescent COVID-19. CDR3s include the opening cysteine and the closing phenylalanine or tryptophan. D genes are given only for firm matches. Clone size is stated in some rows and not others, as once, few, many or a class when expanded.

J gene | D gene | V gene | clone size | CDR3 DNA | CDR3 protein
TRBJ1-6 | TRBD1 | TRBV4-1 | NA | TGCGCCAGCAGCCCCGGACAGGGTACTTCACCCCTCCACTTT | CASSPGQGTSPLHF
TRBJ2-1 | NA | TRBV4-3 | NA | TGCGCCAGCAGCCAAGATAACCCCCTAGCGTTTCAAAACAATGAGCAGTTCTTC | CASSQDNPLAFQNNEQFF
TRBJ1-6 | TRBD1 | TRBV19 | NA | TGTGCCAGTAGCGCCCTCGGGACAGGGGGTAGACCACCCCTCCACTTT | CASSALGTGGRPPLHF
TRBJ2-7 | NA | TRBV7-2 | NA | TGTGCCAGCAGCTTAGAATGGGCAGGGAACTCCTACGAGCAGTACTTC | CASSLEWAGNSYEQYF
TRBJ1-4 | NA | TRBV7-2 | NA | TGTGCCAGCAGCTTAGGGTTCCGGGAAAAACTGTTTTTT | CASSLGFREKLFF
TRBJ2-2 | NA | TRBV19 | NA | TGTGCCAGTAGTTTGGCGGGCGGGGAGCTGTTTTTT | CASSLAGGELFF
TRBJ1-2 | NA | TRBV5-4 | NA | TGTGCCAGCAGCTTGAGAGATAACTATGGCTACACCTTC | CASSLRDNYGYTF
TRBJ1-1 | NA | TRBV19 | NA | TGTGCCAGCTACGACAGGCTGTACACTGAAGCTTTCTTT | CASYDRLYTEAFF
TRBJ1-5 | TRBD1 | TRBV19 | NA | TGTGCCAGTATTAGGGGACAGGGTCATAGCAATCAGCCCCAGCATTTT | CASIRGQGHSNQPQHF
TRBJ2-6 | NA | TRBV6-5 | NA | TGTGCCAGCAGGGCAGGTGGTGGGGCCAACGTCCTGACTTTC | CASRAGGGANVLTF
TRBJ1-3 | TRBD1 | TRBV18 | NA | TGTGCCAGCTCACCCCCCTGGACAGGCCCCTCTGGAAACACCATATATTTT | CASSPPWTGPSGNTIYF
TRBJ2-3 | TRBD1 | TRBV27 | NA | TGTGCCAGCAGTTCCCCAGGGACAGGGGGCACAGATACGCAGTATTTT | CASSSPGTGGTDTQYF
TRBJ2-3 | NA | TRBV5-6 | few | TGTGCCAGCAGCTTGGGGACTGCCCTACACACAGATACGCAGTATTTT | CASSLGTALHTDTQYF
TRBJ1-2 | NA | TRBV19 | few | TGTGCCAGTAGTAAACAGGGAGCTAACTATGGCTACACCTTC | CASSKQGANYGYTF
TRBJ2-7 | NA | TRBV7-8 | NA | TGTGCCAGCAGCTTAGTGGCAGGGGTATTTTACGAGCAGTACTTC | CASSLVAGVFYEQYF
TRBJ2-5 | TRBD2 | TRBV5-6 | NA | TGTGCCAGCAGCTTAGATAGCGGGGGGGGAAGGACCCAAGAGACCCAGTACTTC | CASSLDSGGGRTQETQYF
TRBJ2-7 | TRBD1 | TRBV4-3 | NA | TGCGCCAGCAGCCAACGGGCGGGACAGGCTTCCCCCTACGAGCAGTACTTC | CASSQRAGQASPYEQYF
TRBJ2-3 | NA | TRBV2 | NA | TGTGCCAGCAGTGCCCCACCAGACAGGCCGGTCGGCACAGATACGCAGTATTTT | CASSAPPDRPVGTDTQYF
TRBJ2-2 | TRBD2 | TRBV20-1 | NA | TGCAGTGCTAGTAACCCCGCCCTAGCGGGGTATAACGGGGAGCTGTTTTTT | CSASNPALAGYNGELFF
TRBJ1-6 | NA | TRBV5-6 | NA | TGTGCCAGCAGCCTCAGAGGCAGCTCCTATAATTCACCCCTCCACTTT | CASSLRGSSYNSPLHF
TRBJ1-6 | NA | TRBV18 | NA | TGTGCCAGCTCACCGACAGACAGCTCCTATAATTCACCCCTCCACTTT | CASSPTDSSYNSPLHF
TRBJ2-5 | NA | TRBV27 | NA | TGTGCCAGCAGTTTATCGTGGAGATACCAAGAGACCCAGTACTTC | CASSLSWRYQETQYF
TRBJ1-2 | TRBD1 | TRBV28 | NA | TGTGCCAGCAGTCCCGGGACAGGGAACTATGGCTACACCTTC | CASSPGTGNYGYTF
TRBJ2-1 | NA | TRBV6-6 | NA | TGTGCCAGCAGTTACCCCGGGGAACGAGAGCAGTTCTTC | CASSYPGEREQFF
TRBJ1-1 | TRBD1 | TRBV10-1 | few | TGCGCCAGCAGCGAACGGACAGGGTTGAACACTGAAGCTTTCTTT | CASSERTGLNTEAFF
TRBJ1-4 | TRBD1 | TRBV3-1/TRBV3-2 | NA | TGTGCCAGCAGCCGAAGAGTTAACCGGGACAGTCGGGAAAAACTGTTTTTT | CASSRRVNRDSREKLFF
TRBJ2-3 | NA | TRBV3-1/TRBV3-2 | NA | TGTGCCAGCAGCCCGACAAACCAGGGATATACGCAGTATTTT | CASSPTNQGYTQYF
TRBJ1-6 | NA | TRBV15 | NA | TGTGCCACCAGCATAGACACGGGCACCCGGGGGTCACCCCTCCACTTT | CATSIDTGTRGSPLHF
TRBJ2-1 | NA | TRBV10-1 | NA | TGCGCCAGCAGTGAGGGTGGGAGTAGAGGTTACAATGAGCAGTTCTTC | CASSEGGSRGYNEQFF
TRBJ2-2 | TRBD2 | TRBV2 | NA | TGTGCCAGCGGAAAACGTCGGACTAGCCCCACCGGGGAGCTGTTTTTT | CASGKRRTSPTGELFF
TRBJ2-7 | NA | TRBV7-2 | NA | TGTGCCAGCGGGAGCGGCGGCCCCTACGAGCAGTACTTC | CASGSGGPYEQYF